The 31 T cell receptor beta chains in this list originate from one sample, sequenced in a study of blood T cell repertoires in COVID-19 (TCRdb year 2020). Receptor amplification or capture employed the immunoSEQ multiplex PCR assay. Entries here come from immuneACCESS through TCRdb and include only in-frame sequences with V and J called. Some clones fail to appear in such tables; in the studies checked, an unresolved V gene covers under half of the shortfall, and the cause of the remainder is unknown. The sample table lists more than 150,000 clones, less than 80% of them with a count of one. 13% of the sample is in the top ten clones. Sample: peripheral blood. Every receptor here comes from a man aged 45-65 years who had recovered from COVID-19.

This chain connects TRBV4-2 to TRBJ2-5; 11 bases fit TRBD2. V dropped 2 bases and J dropped 6; count of bases not matched to a gene: 8. The CDR3 has 16 amino acids. Germline CDR1 and CDR2: LGHNA and YNFKEQ. CDR3 protein: CASSQTSGSLEKTQYF. CDR3 nucleotides: TGTGCCAGCAGCCAAACTAGCGGGAGTCTGGAGAAGACCCAGTACTTC.

The V and J genes are TRBV28 and TRBJ2-7; unclear D gene. The germline CDR1 and CDR2 sequences are MDHEN and SYDVKM. V dropped 5 bases and J dropped 2 bases, with 7 bases sitting between them. The CDR3 is 12 residues long. The CDR3 nucleotides read TGTGCCAGCAGTCAGGATGCCTACGAGCAGTACTTC. It yields the protein CASSQDAYEQYF.

Written as DNA, the CDR3 is TGTGCCAGCAGCCCCCAGGGTGGGTCCCCTATTGAAGCTTTCTTT. Protein product: CASSPQGGSPIEAFF. The chain combines TRBV9 with TRBJ1-1; tentatively, D is TRBD1 (5 bases). Germline-derived CDR1 and CDR2 are SGDLS and YYNGEE. Trimming shortened V by 4 bases and J by 7 bases, and 20 bases separated the two germline ends. This CDR3 region has 15 residues.

The gene calls are TRBV4-3 and TRBJ2-1; no definite D call. Germline CDR1 LGHNA, CDR2 YSLEER. V was cut by 4 bases and J by 9 bases, with 16 bases left in between. The CDR3 loop spans 14 amino acids. The DNA for the CDR3 is TGCGCCAGCAGCCTCGCCCTTGCCGCTAGTGAGCAGTTCTTC. Protein: CASSLALAASEQFF.

This clone was seen once. The V gene is TRBV10-1, the J gene TRBJ2-7, with 8 bases aligning to TRBD1. V was pared by 0 bases and J by 6 bases, with 16 bases of the junction left unmatched. The CDR3 is 18 residues long. Germline lookup yields CDR1 WNHNN and CDR2 SYGVQD (reference sequence). The CDR3 protein is CASSESLGEAQGEVEQYF. The CDR3 DNA sequence: TGCGCCAGCAGTGAGTCGCTTGGTGAAGCACAGGGGGAGGTCGAGCAGTACTTC.

This chain connects TRBV29-1 to TRBJ1-3; D is ambiguous. The CDR3 covers 13 residues. CDR1 is SQVTM, CDR2 ANQGSEA, per germline. V was pared by 4 bases and J by 5 bases, with 12 bases between. CDR3 coding DNA: TGCAGCGTTGCCGGGGTATCGAGAAACACCATATATTTT. Its translation: CSVAGVSRNTIYF.

The gene calls are TRBV10-1 and TRBJ1-1; unclear D gene. The ends were cut back, 6 bases at V and 7 bases at J, with 12 bases in the middle. The CDR3 extends over 12 amino acids. Germline CDR1 and CDR2: WNHNN and SYGVQD (reference sequence). CDR3 DNA sequence: TGCGCCAGCAGCCCGGGGTCCGGTGAAGCTTTCTTT. Protein product: CASSPGSGEAFF.

V and J are TRBV5-1 and TRBJ2-7; possible D gene TRBD1, 6 bases. V was trimmed by 0 bases and J by 12 bases, leaving 16 bases between them. This CDR3 spans 13 amino acids. Germline values: CDR1 SGHRS, CDR2 YFSETQ. The CDR3 DNA is TGCGCCAGCAGCTTGGCGGGCAGGGGTAGGTGGTACTTC. Protein sequence: CASSLAGRGRWYF.

Many counts were recorded for this clone. The junction and the germline gene differ at one end; a read error may be behind it. This chain links TRBV12-3 or TRBV12-4 with TRBJ1-1; D gene ambiguous. The CDR3 runs 11 residues. The CDR3 coding sequence is TGTGCCAGCAGTTCAACCCGACTGAAGCTCTTT. It translates to CASSSTRLKLF.

This clone was found once. V gene TRBV5-1 combines with J gene TRBJ2-3; tentatively, D is TRBD2 (6 bases). Trimming removed 5 bases at V and 4 bases at J, with 14 bases between. This CDR3 is built from 14 residues. Germline V gene data show CDR1 as SGHRS and CDR2 as YFSETQ. CDR3 bases: TGCGCCAGCAGGACCGGGAGCCTCTCAGATACGCAGTATTTT. It translates to CASRTGSLSDTQYF.

This chain uses TRBV6-2 or TRBV6-3 with TRBJ2-1; D uncertain. The V and J ends lost 1 base and 7 bases respectively, with 11 bases between them. The CDR3 runs 14 residues. Germline CDR1 is MNHEY and CDR2 is SVGEGT. CDR3 DNA: TGTGCCAGCAGTTACTTCTCGCCGGGTAATGAGCAGTTCTTC. This sequence encodes CASSYFSPGNEQFF.

V and J are TRBV7-2 and TRBJ1-6; no clear D gene. Germline V gene lookup returns CDR1 SGHTA and CDR2 FQGNSA. The CDR3 contains 14 residues. V was shortened by 5 bases and J by 7 bases, with 12 bases between the two germline ends. DNA for the CDR3: TGTGCCAGCAGCCGGACCTCGGGGAATTCACCCCTCCACTTT. Its translation: CASSRTSGNSPLHF.

V usage is TRBV20-1 and J usage is TRBJ2-5, with a tentative D call TRBD1 (6 bases). Looked up from germline, CDR1 is DFQATT and CDR2 is SNEGSKA (reference sequence). Deletions cut 3 bases from V and 4 bases from J, with 18 bases between. This CDR3 comprises 15 residues. CDR3: CSASQGQGLGETQYF. In nucleotides, the CDR3 is TGCAGTGCTAGTCAGGGTCAGGGGCTAGGAGAGACCCAGTACTTC.

The chain couples TRBV21-1 to TRBJ2-7; TRBD2 is taken as the D call from the table, unchecked against the DNA. TRBV21-1 is flagged as a pseudogene. The CDR3 length is 14 residues. As DNA, the CDR3 is TGTGCCAGCAAGGCAGTGCGGGAGCCCTACGAGCAGTACTTC. It encodes CASKAVREPYEQYF.

This sequence joins TRBV7-9 and TRBJ2-7, with D hard to call. The ends were cut back, 1 base at V and 3 bases at J, with 19 bases in the middle. Looked up from germline, CDR1 is SEHNR and CDR2 is FQNEAQ (reference sequence). The CDR3 extends over 17 amino acids. CDR3 nucleotides: TGTGCCAGCAGCTTAGGTCGATTCTCCCTTCCAGACTACGAGCAGTACTTC. Translating gives CASSLGRFSLPDYEQYF.

This clone was observed a handful of times. V usage is TRBV5-1 and J usage is TRBJ1-4, with no clear D. The V and J ends lost 1 base and 4 bases respectively, with 8 bases between them. This CDR3 is built from 14 residues. The germline gives CDR1 SGHRS, CDR2 YFSETQ. CDR3 sequence (DNA): TGCGCCAGCAGCTTGACAGTAAATAATGAAAAACTGTTTTTT. Residues: CASSLTVNNEKLFF.

The rearrangement joins TRBV18 to TRBJ1-6; D gene ambiguous. CDR1 KGHSH and CDR2 LQKENI come from the germline V gene. With 3 bases removed from V and 8 bases from J, the gap between germline ends came to 14 bases. This CDR3 comprises 15 residues. As DNA, the CDR3 is TGTGCCAGCTCACCCGCGGCGTTGGATGATTCACCCCTCCACTTT. Translated, it gives CASSPAALDDSPLHF.

V is TRBV5-8 and J is TRBJ2-5, with D possibly TRBD1 on 6 matching bases. Germline CDR1 SGHTS, CDR2 YDEGEE. CDR3 length: 14 amino acids. V lost 2 bases, J lost 4 bases, and 12 bases lay in between. CDR3 DNA sequence: TGTGCCAGCAGCTTCACAGGGCCCGGAGAGACCCAGTACTTC. Its protein is CASSFTGPGETQYF.

CDR3 DNA: TGTGCCAGCAGCTCCTGGCTAGCGGGAGAGGGGGATACGCAGTATTTT. The encoded protein is CASSSWLAGEGDTQYF. The chain is built from TRBV7-9 and TRBJ2-3, with 10 bases lining up with TRBD2. The CDR3 is made up of 16 amino acids. V shed 4 bases and J 6 bases; nucleotides not matched to a gene: 10. Germline V gene data show CDR1 as SEHNR and CDR2 as FQNEAQ (reference sequence). The full variable domain, in which reference TRBV7-9 and TRBJ2-3 provide the parts outside the CDR3, is DTGVSQNPRHKITKRGQNVTFRCDPISEHNRLYWYRQTLGQGPEFLTYFQNEAQLEKSRLLSDRFSAERPKGSFSTLEIQRTEQGDSAMYLCASSSWLAGEGDTQYFGPGTRLTVL.

The chain carries TRBV7-9 and TRBJ2-3, with D hard to call. Per germline, CDR1 SEHNR and CDR2 FQNEAQ (reference sequence). V shed 5 bases and J shed 3 bases, with 9 bases lying between them. The CDR3 extends over 13 amino acids. In DNA, the CDR3 is TGTGCCAGCAGCATCCTTGCGACAGATACGCAGTATTTT. Residues: CASSILATDTQYF.

The table lists this clone with a few counts. This chain connects TRBV3-1 (or the pseudogene TRBV3-2) to TRBJ1-5, with TRBD1 identical over 12 bases. The CDR3 totals 20 residues. J gave up 1 base and V 3 bases, and 13 bases lay outside the gene matches. Germline V gives CDR1 LGHDT, CDR2 YNNKEL (reference sequence). The CDR3 spells CASSHKDRRDRGRSNQPQHF. CDR3 in DNA: TGTGCCAGCAGCCATAAGGACCGTCGGGACAGGGGGCGAAGCAATCAGCCCCAGCATTTT.

CDR3 region: CASSNPGLSQGQYF. The CDR3 bases are TGTGCCAGCAGCAACCCGGGACTCTCCCAAGGGCAGTACTTC. The gene calls are TRBV3-1 (or the pseudogene TRBV3-2) and TRBJ2-7, with a tentative D call TRBD2 (6 bases). With 5 bases removed from V and 9 bases from J, the gap between germline ends came to 20 bases. CDR1 is LGHDT and CDR2 is YNNKEL in the germline V gene (reference sequence). There are 14 residues in the CDR3.

The J gene is TRBJ1-2, the V gene TRBV5-4; D is possibly TRBD1 (6 bases). The CDR3 loop spans 15 amino acids. The V gene lost 5 bases and the J gene lost 3 bases, with 17 bases spanning the gap. Germline values: CDR1 SGHNT, CDR2 YYREEE (reference sequence). CDR3 coding DNA: TGTGCCAGCAGGGATCGGGGGGCCAGGGACTATGGCTACACCTTC. Translated, it gives CASRDRGARDYGYTF.

This clone came up once. This rearrangement joins TRBV6-2 or TRBV6-3 to TRBJ2-1; the match to TRBD2 covers 8 bases. CDR1 and CDR2 (germline): MNHEY, SVGEGT. The CDR3 totals 15 residues. J was trimmed by 9 bases and V by 4 bases; bases with no gene match: 11. CDR3 sequence reads: CASSLQAGVSGEQFF. The CDR3, as DNA: TGTGCCAGCAGTTTACAAGCGGGAGTTAGCGGTGAGCAGTTCTTC.

The chain couples TRBV7-3 to TRBJ1-2; weak D call: TRBD1 (5 bases). V was pared by 3 bases and J by 0 bases, with 11 bases between. Germline V CDR1 and CDR2: SGHTA, FQGTGA. This CDR3 contains 15 residues. The CDR3 nucleotides are TGTGCCAGCAGCTTTGTGGGGGAGGCTAACTATGGCTACACCTTC. Translated, it gives CASSFVGEANYGYTF.

The chain combines TRBV18 with TRBJ2-5, with D hard to call. The CDR3 is 13 amino acids. The germline V and J ends were trimmed by 3 bases and 3 bases, with 8 bases remaining between them. The germline V gene encodes CDR1 KGHSH and CDR2 LQKENI. Here the CDR3 reads CASSPRAKETQYF. The CDR3, as DNA: TGTGCCAGCTCACCCCGCGCTAAAGAGACCCAGTACTTC.

The chain recombines TRBV20-1 with TRBJ2-7; the D gene is possibly TRBD2 (6 bases). V was pared by 6 bases and J by 6 bases, with 9 bases between. This CDR3 region has 10 residues. Germline loops: CDR1 DFQATT, CDR2 SNEGSKA (reference sequence). CDR3 DNA sequence: TGCAGTGCCGGGAGTTTCGAGCAGTACTTC. Its protein product is CSAGSFEQYF.

The chain links TRBV5-1 to TRBJ1-1; 8 bases match TRBD1. The ends lost 4 bases at V and 1 base at J; junction bases unmatched: 3. CDR1 and CDR2 from the germline V gene are SGHRS and YFSETQ. This CDR3 contains 14 residues. CDR3: CASSQGQANTEAFF. The CDR3 nucleotides read TGCGCCAGCAGCCAGGGACAGGCGAACACTGAAGCTTTCTTT.

The chain uses TRBV5-5 and TRBJ2-1, with D perhaps matching TRBD1 (6 bases). The CDR3 sequence is 15 residues long. Germline-derived CDR1 and CDR2 are SGHKS and YYEKEE (reference sequence). Trimming took 5 bases from V and 9 from J, leaving 21 bases between them. The CDR3 region has the DNA TGTGCCAGCAGGAAGTACAGGGTTGAGGGCCTTGAGCAGTTCTTC. It is translated as CASRKYRVEGLEQFF.

This clone was seen a few times. V is TRBV29-1 and J is TRBJ1-2, with D perhaps TRBD1 (5 bases). Per germline, CDR1 SQVTM and CDR2 ANQGSEA. V gave up 7 bases and J gave up 8 bases, with 20 bases separating them. The CDR3 is 13 residues long. The CDR3 loop is CSGSGIRMDGYTF. CDR3 sequence (DNA): TGCAGCGGATCAGGGATACGGATGGACGGCTACACCTTC.

This clone was detected once. The chain uses TRBV28 and TRBJ1-2; TRBD1 aligns across 8 bases. CDR1 is MDHEN and CDR2 is SYDVKM in the germline V gene. The CDR3 consists of 14 residues. Trimming took 6 bases from V and 4 from J; bases not matched to a gene: 7. CDR3 protein: CASSPGQGTYGYTF. The CDR3 DNA is TGTGCCAGCAGCCCTGGACAGGGTACCTATGGCTACACCTTC.